A selection of T cell receptor beta chains follows, all from one sample in a study of T cells in Graves' hyperthyroidism and ophthalmopathy. TCRdb reanalysed the multiplex PCR reads using MiXCR and keeps one entry per CDR3 protein. The sample has about 360,000 distinct CDR3 sequences, roughly an eighth seen once. Material: blood. All receptors come from a young woman with Graves' hyperthyroidism. CDR3s include the opening cysteine and the closing phenylalanine or tryptophan. Each record gives: J gene, clone size, V gene, D gene, CDR3 protein, CDR3 DNA. D genes are given only for firm matches. Part of the rows lack a size; the others show once, few, many or a class for expanded clones.

j_gene: TRBJ1-4
abundance: many
v_gene: TRBV5-1
d_gene: NA
CDR3aa: CASSLSGHPNEKLFF
CDR3nt: TGCGCCAGCAGCTTGTCCGGGCACCCGAATGAAAAACTGTTTTTT

j_gene: TRBJ2-3
abundance: many
v_gene: TRBV6-2/TRBV6-3
d_gene: NA
CDR3aa: CASSYLILGDTQYF
CDR3nt: TGTGCCAGCAGTTACCTTATCTTGGGAGATACGCAGTATTTT

j_gene: TRBJ2-2
abundance: NA
v_gene: TRBV19
d_gene: NA
CDR3aa: CVSSIKGIYNGELFF
CDR3nt: TGTGTCAGTAGTATAAAAGGGATCTACAACGGGGAGCTGTTTTTT

j_gene: TRBJ2-3
abundance: many
v_gene: TRBV5-1
d_gene: TRBD2
CDR3aa: CASSPGGLAGTDAQYF
CDR3nt: TGCGCCAGCAGCCCAGGCGGACTAGCGGGCACAGATGCGCAGTATTTT

j_gene: TRBJ2-1
abundance: many
v_gene: TRBV7-2
d_gene: TRBD2
CDR3aa: CASSLDGGGWNEQFF
CDR3nt: TGTGCCAGCAGCCTGGACGGGGGGGGGTGGAATGAGCAGTTCTTC

j_gene: TRBJ2-7
abundance: many
v_gene: TRBV6-2/TRBV6-3
d_gene: NA
CDR3aa: CASTPGAPYEQYF
CDR3nt: TGTGCCAGCACCCCAGGCGCCCCCTACGAGCAGTACTTC

j_gene: TRBJ2-7
abundance: few
v_gene: TRBV4-1
d_gene: NA
CDR3aa: CASSQLDRPKYEQYF
CDR3nt: TGCGCCAGCAGCCAATTAGACAGGCCAAAATACGAGCAGTACTTC

j_gene: TRBJ1-2
abundance: many
v_gene: TRBV30
d_gene: NA
CDR3aa: CAHGQIYGYTF
CDR3nt: TGTGCCCACGGACAGATTTATGGCTACACCTTC

j_gene: TRBJ2-3
abundance: many
v_gene: TRBV11-2
d_gene: NA
CDR3aa: CASSFNLDTQYF
CDR3nt: TGTGCCAGCAGTTTCAACCTAGATACGCAGTATTTT

j_gene: TRBJ2-7
abundance: many
v_gene: TRBV27
d_gene: TRBD2
CDR3aa: CASSPQGGVYLDEQYF
CDR3nt: TGTGCCAGCAGTCCTCAGGGAGGGGTCTACCTCGACGAGCAGTACTTC

j_gene: TRBJ1-5
abundance: NA
v_gene: TRBV6-1
d_gene: NA
CDR3aa: CASRNGATNQPQHF
CDR3nt: TGTGCCAGCAGGAACGGGGCCACTAATCAGCCCCAGCATTTT

j_gene: TRBJ2-7
abundance: many
v_gene: TRBV18
d_gene: NA
CDR3aa: CASSPDGVPYEQYF
CDR3nt: TGTGCCAGCTCCCCCGACGGGGTCCCCTACGAGCAGTACTTC

j_gene: TRBJ2-3
abundance: NA
v_gene: TRBV3-1
d_gene: NA
CDR3aa: CASSSQEGGRDTDTQYF
CDR3nt: TGTGCCAGCAGCTCCCAGGAGGGGGGCCGAGACACAGATACGCAGTATTTT

j_gene: TRBJ1-3
abundance: many
v_gene: TRBV9
d_gene: NA
CDR3aa: CASSGTGMVGNTIYF
CDR3nt: TGTGCCAGCAGCGGTACAGGGATGGTGGGAAACACCATATATTTT

j_gene: TRBJ2-7
abundance: many
v_gene: TRBV27
d_gene: TRBD1
CDR3aa: CASSFTGTANYEQYF
CDR3nt: TGTGCCAGCAGTTTTACCGGGACAGCAAACTACGAGCAGTACTTC

j_gene: TRBJ1-1
abundance: many
v_gene: TRBV3-1
d_gene: NA
CDR3aa: CASSQEPGTEAFF
CDR3nt: TGTGCCAGCAGCCAAGAACCGGGAACTGAAGCTTTCTTT

j_gene: TRBJ1-2
abundance: many
v_gene: TRBV5-1
d_gene: NA
CDR3aa: CASSLESPEGVGYTF
CDR3nt: TGCGCCAGCAGCTTGGAGTCCCCTGAAGGGGTTGGCTACACCTTC

j_gene: TRBJ2-1
abundance: few
v_gene: TRBV4-2
d_gene: NA
CDR3aa: CASSQIGLVARSSYNEQFF
CDR3nt: TGTGCCAGCAGCCAAATAGGGCTGGTGGCGCGAAGCTCCTACAATGAGCAGTTCTTC

j_gene: TRBJ2-1
abundance: many
v_gene: TRBV12-5
d_gene: TRBD1
CDR3aa: CASGLAIPGQGRPEQFF
CDR3nt: TGTGCTAGTGGTTTGGCGATCCCGGGACAGGGTAGACCTGAGCAGTTCTTC

j_gene: TRBJ2-2
abundance: NA
v_gene: TRBV6-1
d_gene: TRBD2
CDR3aa: CASTQLSGRAPGELFF
CDR3nt: TGTGCCAGCACCCAACTTAGCGGGAGGGCCCCCGGGGAGCTGTTTTTT

j_gene: TRBJ2-7
abundance: many
v_gene: TRBV2
d_gene: NA
CDR3aa: CASTSSGLQGEQYF
CDR3nt: TGTGCCAGCACCTCTTCGGGGCTTCAGGGGGAGCAGTACTTC

j_gene: TRBJ2-7
abundance: NA
v_gene: TRBV4-2
d_gene: TRBD2
CDR3aa: CASSQGLAETRLGEQYF
CDR3nt: TGTGCCAGCAGCCAAGGGCTAGCGGAGACCAGATTGGGGGAGCAGTACTTC

j_gene: TRBJ1-5
abundance: many
v_gene: TRBV5-5
d_gene: NA
CDR3aa: CASSFGWGRGGPQHF
CDR3nt: TGTGCCAGCAGCTTCGGGTGGGGCCGGGGTGGTCCCCAGCATTTT

j_gene: TRBJ2-7
abundance: many
v_gene: TRBV6-1
d_gene: NA
CDR3aa: CASMWDSISYEQYF
CDR3nt: TGTGCCAGCATGTGGGACTCTATTTCCTACGAGCAGTACTTC

j_gene: TRBJ1-4
abundance: many
v_gene: TRBV5-1
d_gene: NA
CDR3aa: CASSPNRGYANEKLFF
CDR3nt: TGCGCCAGCAGCCCCAATCGTGGGTACGCTAATGAAAAACTGTTTTTT

j_gene: TRBJ1-1
abundance: many
v_gene: TRBV18
d_gene: TRBD1
CDR3aa: CASSNTGTGRTEAFF
CDR3nt: TGTGCCAGCTCAAATACCGGGACAGGTCGAACTGAAGCTTTCTTT

j_gene: TRBJ2-5
abundance: many
v_gene: TRBV11-2
d_gene: NA
CDR3aa: CACAGSAGTQETQYF
CDR3nt: TGTGCCTGTGCTGGGAGCGCAGGGACCCAAGAGACCCAGTACTTC

j_gene: TRBJ1-5
abundance: many
v_gene: TRBV28
d_gene: TRBD1
CDR3aa: CASSLSGGTAQEPQHF
CDR3nt: TGTGCCAGCAGTTTATCCGGGGGGACAGCCCAAGAGCCCCAGCATTTT

j_gene: TRBJ2-5
abundance: NA
v_gene: TRBV15
d_gene: NA
CDR3aa: CATSRGTQETQYF
CDR3nt: TGTGCCACCAGCAGGGGTACCCAAGAGACCCAGTACTTC

j_gene: TRBJ2-5
abundance: many
v_gene: TRBV30
d_gene: NA
CDR3aa: CAWSSETQYF
CDR3nt: TGTGCCTGGAGTTCAGAGACCCAGTACTTC

j_gene: TRBJ2-1
abundance: many
v_gene: TRBV24-1
d_gene: NA
CDR3aa: CATSEGRAEQFF
CDR3nt: TGTGCCACCAGTGAAGGAAGGGCTGAGCAGTTCTTC

j_gene: TRBJ1-4
abundance: few
v_gene: TRBV5-6
d_gene: NA
CDR3aa: CASSLAPTATNEKLFF
CDR3nt: TGTGCCAGCAGCTTGGCCCCCACAGCAACTAATGAAAAACTGTTTTTT

j_gene: TRBJ2-7
abundance: NA
v_gene: TRBV27
d_gene: NA
CDR3aa: CASSLEPGRQPYEQYF
CDR3nt: TGTGCCAGCAGTTTGGAACCGGGACGACAACCCTACGAGCAGTACTTC

j_gene: TRBJ1-5
abundance: many
v_gene: TRBV28
d_gene: NA
CDR3aa: CASRADSRNQPQHF
CDR3nt: TGTGCCAGCAGAGCGGACAGTAGGAATCAGCCCCAGCATTTT

j_gene: TRBJ1-2
abundance: many
v_gene: TRBV11-2
d_gene: TRBD1
CDR3aa: CASSPRQGGDYGYTF
CDR3nt: TGTGCCAGCAGCCCGCGACAGGGTGGGGACTATGGCTACACCTTC

j_gene: TRBJ2-2
abundance: many
v_gene: TRBV10-1
d_gene: NA
CDR3aa: CASSDRRDGELFF
CDR3nt: TGCGCCAGCAGTGATAGGAGGGACGGGGAGCTGTTTTTT

j_gene: TRBJ1-2
abundance: few
v_gene: TRBV18
d_gene: NA
CDR3aa: CASSPREGVTGYTF
CDR3nt: TGTGCCAGCTCACCACGAGAGGGGGTAACAGGCTACACCTTC

j_gene: TRBJ2-1
abundance: few
v_gene: TRBV4-3
d_gene: TRBD1
CDR3aa: CASSHPGGKLNEQFF
CDR3nt: TGCGCCAGCAGCCATCCAGGGGGTAAACTCAATGAGCAGTTCTTC

j_gene: TRBJ2-1
abundance: NA
v_gene: TRBV11-2
d_gene: TRBD1
CDR3aa: CASSRGQGAWNEQFF
CDR3nt: TGTGCCAGCAGCCGGGGACAGGGGGCTTGGAATGAGCAGTTCTTC

j_gene: TRBJ1-1
abundance: few
v_gene: TRBV4-3
d_gene: NA
CDR3aa: CASSQDRGDTEAFF
CDR3nt: TGCGCCAGCAGCCAAGATAGGGGGGACACTGAAGCTTTCTTT

j_gene: TRBJ2-3
abundance: NA
v_gene: TRBV20-1
d_gene: TRBD2
CDR3aa: CSAYKSGRGWLPSTQYF
CDR3nt: TGCAGTGCTTACAAGAGCGGGAGGGGGTGGCTCCCTAGTACGCAGTATTTT

j_gene: TRBJ2-2
abundance: many
v_gene: TRBV30
d_gene: NA
CDR3aa: CAWDITGYLEGTGELFF
CDR3nt: TGTGCCTGGGATATTACAGGGTATCTAGAGGGCACCGGGGAGCTGTTTTTT

j_gene: TRBJ2-2
abundance: NA
v_gene: TRBV5-4
d_gene: NA
CDR3aa: CASSLMTPNTGELFF
CDR3nt: TGTGCCAGCAGCTTGATGACGCCGAACACCGGGGAGCTGTTTTTT

j_gene: TRBJ2-2
abundance: many
v_gene: TRBV2
d_gene: TRBD1
CDR3aa: CASSTQGASGELFF
CDR3nt: TGTGCCAGCAGCACACAGGGGGCCTCCGGGGAGCTGTTTTTT

j_gene: TRBJ1-1
abundance: few
v_gene: TRBV30
d_gene: TRBD1
CDR3aa: CARGQGQGIEAFF
CDR3nt: TGTGCCCGAGGACAGGGCCAGGGGATTGAAGCTTTCTTT

j_gene: TRBJ1-1
abundance: many
v_gene: TRBV18
d_gene: NA
CDR3aa: CASSPDRTNTEAFF
CDR3nt: TGTGCCAGCTCACCCGACAGGACGAACACTGAAGCTTTCTTT

j_gene: TRBJ2-2
abundance: many
v_gene: TRBV20-1
d_gene: NA
CDR3aa: CSARRGGTNTGELFF
CDR3nt: TGCAGTGCTAGGAGGGGAGGAACGAACACCGGGGAGCTGTTTTTT

j_gene: TRBJ2-2
abundance: few
v_gene: TRBV10-3
d_gene: NA
CDR3aa: CAIRQGGELFF
CDR3nt: TGTGCCATCAGACAGGGTGGGGAGCTGTTTTTT

j_gene: TRBJ1-3
abundance: many
v_gene: TRBV3-1
d_gene: NA
CDR3aa: CASSQDASSGNTIYF
CDR3nt: TGTGCCAGCAGCCAAGACGCCAGCTCTGGAAACACCATATATTTT